This T cell receptor beta chain was observed in a study of cytomegalovirus exposure and HLA in healthy donors. Use of 60 Vbeta and 13 Jbeta primers characterized the PCR. The data were produced by immunoSEQ multiplex PCR, yet TCRdb's version contains in-frame clones alone and is incomplete. In the table there are over 130,000 clones, approximately 80% of which are singletons. Germline loops: CDR1 GTSNPN, CDR2 SVGIG (reference sequence). CDR3 size: 13 residues. V lost 8 bases, J lost 9 bases, and 11 bases stayed unmatched. The chain joins TRBV30 to TRBJ2-1; TRBD2 agrees at 9 bases. Sequenced: PBMCs. The receptor was derived from a man aged 35-49 years in good health and CMV-seronegative. This CDR3 reads CAPPASGTFEQFF. CDR3 in DNA: TGTGCCCCGCCGGCTAGCGGGACTTTTGAGCAGTTCTTC.